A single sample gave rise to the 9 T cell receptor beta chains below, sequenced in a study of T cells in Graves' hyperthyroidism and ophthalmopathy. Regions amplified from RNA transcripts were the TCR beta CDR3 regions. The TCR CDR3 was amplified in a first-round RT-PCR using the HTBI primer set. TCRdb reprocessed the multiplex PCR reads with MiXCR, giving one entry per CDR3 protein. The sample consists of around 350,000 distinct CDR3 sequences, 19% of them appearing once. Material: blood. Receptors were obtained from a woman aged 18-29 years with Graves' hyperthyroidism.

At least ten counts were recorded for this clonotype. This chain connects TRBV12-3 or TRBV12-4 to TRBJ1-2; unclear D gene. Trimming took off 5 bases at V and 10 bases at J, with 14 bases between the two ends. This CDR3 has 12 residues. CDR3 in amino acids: CASSLDTLDYTF. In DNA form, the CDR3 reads TGTGCCAGCAGTCTCGACACCTTGGACTACACCTTC.

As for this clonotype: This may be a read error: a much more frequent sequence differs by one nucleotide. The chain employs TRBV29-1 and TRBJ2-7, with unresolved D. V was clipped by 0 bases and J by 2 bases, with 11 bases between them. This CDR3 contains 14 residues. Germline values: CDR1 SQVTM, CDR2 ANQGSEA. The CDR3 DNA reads TGCAGCGTTGAAGATCCCGGCTCTGCCTACGAGCAGTACTTC. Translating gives CSVEDPGSAYEQYF.

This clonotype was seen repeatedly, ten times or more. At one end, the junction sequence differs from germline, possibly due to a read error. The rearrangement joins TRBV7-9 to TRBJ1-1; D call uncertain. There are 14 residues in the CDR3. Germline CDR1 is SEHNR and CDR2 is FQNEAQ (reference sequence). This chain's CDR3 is CASSFYTQNAEAFF. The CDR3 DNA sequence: TGTGCCAGCAGCTTCTACACCCAGAACGCTGAAGCTTTCTTT.

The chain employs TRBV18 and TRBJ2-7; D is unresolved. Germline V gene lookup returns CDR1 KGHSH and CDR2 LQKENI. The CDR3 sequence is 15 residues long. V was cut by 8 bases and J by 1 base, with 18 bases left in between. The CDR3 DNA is TGTGCCAGCAAGTTCGATTGGGATAAGTCCTACGAGCAGTACTTC. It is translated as CASKFDWDKSYEQYF. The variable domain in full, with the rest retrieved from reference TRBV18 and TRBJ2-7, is NAGVMQNPRHLVRRRGQEARLRCSPMKGHSHVYWYRQLPEEGLKFMVYLQKENIIDESGMPKERFSAEFPKEGPSILRIQQVVRGDSAAYFCASKFDWDKSYEQYFGPGTRLTVT.

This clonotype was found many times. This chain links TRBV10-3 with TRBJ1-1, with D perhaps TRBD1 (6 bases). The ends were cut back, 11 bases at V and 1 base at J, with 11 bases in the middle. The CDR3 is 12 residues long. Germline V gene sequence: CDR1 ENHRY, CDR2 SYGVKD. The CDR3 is CAAQTGNTEAFF. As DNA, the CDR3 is TGTGCCGCCCAGACAGGGAACACTGAAGCTTTCTTT.

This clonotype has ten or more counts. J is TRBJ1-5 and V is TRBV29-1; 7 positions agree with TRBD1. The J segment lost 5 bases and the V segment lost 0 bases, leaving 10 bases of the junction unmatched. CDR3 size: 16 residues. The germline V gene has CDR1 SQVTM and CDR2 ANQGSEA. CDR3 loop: CSVEDWEDRHDQPQHF. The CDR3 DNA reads TGCAGCGTTGAAGATTGGGAGGACAGGCACGATCAGCCCCAGCATTTT. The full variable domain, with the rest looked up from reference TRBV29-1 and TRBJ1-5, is SAVISQKPSRDICQRGTSLTIQCQVDSQVTMMFWYRQQPGQSLTLIATANQGSEATYESGFVIDKFPISRPNLTFSTLTVSNMSPEDSSIYLCSVEDWEDRHDQPQHFGDGTRLSIL.

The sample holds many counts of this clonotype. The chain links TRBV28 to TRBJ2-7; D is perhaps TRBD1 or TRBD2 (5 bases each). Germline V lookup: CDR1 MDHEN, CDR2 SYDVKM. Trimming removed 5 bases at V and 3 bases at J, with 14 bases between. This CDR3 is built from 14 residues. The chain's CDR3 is CASSRGPTVYEQYF. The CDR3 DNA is TGTGCCAGCAGTCGGGGACCGACAGTCTACGAGCAGTACTTC.

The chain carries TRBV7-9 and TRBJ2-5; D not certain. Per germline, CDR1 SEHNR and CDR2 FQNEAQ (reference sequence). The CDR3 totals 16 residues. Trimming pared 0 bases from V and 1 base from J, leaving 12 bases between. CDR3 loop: CASSLAQDGRQETQYF. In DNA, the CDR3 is TGTGCCAGCAGCTTAGCGCAGGACGGCCGCCAAGAGACCCAGTACTTC.

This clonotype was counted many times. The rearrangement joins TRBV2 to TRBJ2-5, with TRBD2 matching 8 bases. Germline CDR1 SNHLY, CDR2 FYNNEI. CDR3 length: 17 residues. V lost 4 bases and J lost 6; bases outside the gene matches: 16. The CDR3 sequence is CASSARGGAVGGQTQYF. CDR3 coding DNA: TGTGCCAGCAGTGCACGGGGGGGGGCCGTCGGTGGGCAGACCCAGTACTTC.